Sequencing of this TCR beta chain was carried out in a study of TIL therapy for anti-PD-1-resistant metastatic lung cancer. The V gene's germline CDR1 is SGHRS and CDR2 YFSETQ. This CDR3 has 15 amino acids. The V gene lost 1 base and the J gene lost 14 bases, with 19 bases spanning the gap. Time point defined: pre-treatment sample, taken before nivolumab and TIL therapy. This was the immunoSEQ v3 assay. The protocol was immunoSEQ multiplex PCR, while the TCRdb copy is restricted to in-frame clones and leaves out a portion. In the table there are more than 55,000 clones, about 69% of which are singletons.

The V call is TRBV5-1, the J call TRBJ1-6, with D possibly being TRBD1 (5 bases). The sequenced sample was blood, obtained at baseline. The sequence derives from a person aged 25-79 years with non-small cell lung cancer. CDR3 protein: CASSLLGGAGVALHF. CDR3 in DNA: TGCGCCAGCAGCTTGCTCGGAGGCGCGGGGGTGGCCCTCCACTTT.